This entry describes one TCR beta chain. The target of this receptor is not known. Per-base quality was not reported, and no clone a single base away is much larger than it. TCRbeta CDR3 regions were amplified from genomic DNA by means of the immunoSEQ Assay, a bias-controlled multiplex PCR. Processing in the source paper ran as follows. The number of nucleated cells in each sample was estimated from the amplification of reference gene primers within the assay. Sequence reads were collapsed and filtered to measure the absolute abundance of every unique TCRbeta CDR3 rearrangement. Productive Simpson clonality was computed per sample as the square root of Simpson's diversity index over productive rearrangements. This immuneACCESS table, as held by TCRdb, lists in-frame sequences with V and J called but not all clones. Of the missing ones, under half trace to an unresolved V gene in checked studies; the others have no known cause. V, J and clone size were drawn from that table, and D and trimming were deduced from the DNA. In this sample the table shows some 16,000 clones, nearly 90% of which occur a single time. The ten biggest clones cover approximately 5.6% of the sample.

These data originate in a study of blood T cell repertoires in COVID-19 (dated by TCRdb to the early 2020s). For the study in its entirety: Samples covering the acute and convalescent phases of COVID-19 were provided by collaborators in the United States, Italy and Spain. The prospective study material was composed of cDNA or gDNA derived from T cells, B-cell-depleted T cells, or PBMCs. The dataset comprised deeply sampled blood TCRbeta repertoires from subjects exposed to, actively infected with, or recovered from COVID-19. The repertoires were released in a freely available public database meant as a resource for research on the immune response to SARS-CoV-2. Samples came from the ongoing ImmuneRACE study (first 160 participants) plus 1,254 subjects from 6 global collaborators. A de-identified subject ID, COVID-19 status, age in years and sex were almost always included in the sample metadata. HLA class I and class II types, where available, came from metadata supplied by the sample provider rather than from assay-based typing.

Collaborating institutions collected whole blood in K2EDTA tubes following their own protocols. For TCRbeta analysis, collaborator samples were shipped as frozen whole blood, as isolated PBMCs, or as DNA extracted from either sample type. What the work shows at the level of the full study, not this receptor alone: The quantity of clinical and demographic metadata differed by source and by participant and was supplied without curation.

The specimen sequenced was peripheral blood. The receptor was derived from a human donor in a cohort sampled during active COVID-19.

CDR3 reads: CASRPDRGTEAFF. In nucleotides, the sequence is TGCGCCAGCAGACCCGACAGGGGCACTGAAGCTTTCTTT. The receptor chain draws on TRBV10-2 and TRBJ1-1; the junction holds 8 bases that match TRBD1. For CDR1 and CDR2, the germline V gene lists WSHSY and SAAADI. The CDR3 sequence holds 13 residues, the cysteine and phenylalanine included. Only the CDR3 region is kept as DNA, spanning 39 bases read in frame from base 1. V lost 6 bases and J lost 4 bases, and the count of bases not matched to a germline gene is 4.